The entry that follows covers one T cell receptor (beta chain) sequence. Its cognate antigen is unknown. The CDR3 consists of 15 residues. The germline V gene encodes CDR1 LNHDA and CDR2 SQIVND (reference sequence). J gave up 4 bases and V 6 bases, and 7 bases lay outside the gene matches. Vbeta (60) and Jbeta (13) primers were used in the PCR. The assay was immunoSEQ multiplex PCR, and TCRdb's table has in-frame clones only and misses some. The profile shows about 130,000 clones, around 78% of them singletons. This entry belongs to a study of cytomegalovirus exposure and HLA in healthy donors. Study-wide background: Across some 400 genotyped donors, 81% landed in the Caucasian-associated ancestry cluster.

The study, taken as a whole, reports: Investigators reported approximately 170 TCR beta chains as tied to cytomegalovirus.

The chain recombines TRBV19 with TRBJ2-2, with 8 bases that match TRBD2. The receptor comes from a man aged 55-75 years in good health and CMV-seropositive. Specimen: PBMCs. CDR3 bases: TGTGCCAGTAGGACCGGACTAGCAGTCACCGGGGAGCTGTTTTTT. This encodes CASRTGLAVTGELFF.